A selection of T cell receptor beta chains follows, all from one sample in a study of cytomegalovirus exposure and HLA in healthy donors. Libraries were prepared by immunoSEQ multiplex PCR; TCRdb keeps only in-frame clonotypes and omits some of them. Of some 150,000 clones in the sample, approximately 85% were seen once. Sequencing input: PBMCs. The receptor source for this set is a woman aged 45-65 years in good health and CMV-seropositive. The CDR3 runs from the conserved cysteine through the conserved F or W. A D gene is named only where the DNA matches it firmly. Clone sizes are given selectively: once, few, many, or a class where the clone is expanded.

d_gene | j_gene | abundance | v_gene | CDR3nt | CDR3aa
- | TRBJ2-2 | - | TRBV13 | TGTGCCAGCAGCCCGGCGGCGGCCCACGCCGGGGAGCTGTTTTTT | CASSPAAAHAGELFF
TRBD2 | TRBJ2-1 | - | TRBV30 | TGTGCCTGGAGTGTAAGGCTAGCGGGGGGACACAATGAGCAGTTCTTC | CAWSVRLAGGHNEQFF
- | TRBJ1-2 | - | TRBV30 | TGTGCCTGGAGTGTAGGACTTATCAATGGCTACACCTTC | CAWSVGLINGYTF
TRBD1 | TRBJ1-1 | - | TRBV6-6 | TGTGCCAGCAGTTACATAGGGGGCGCTTTCTTT | CASSYIGGAFF
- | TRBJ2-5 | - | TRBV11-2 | TGTGCCAGCAGCTTAGACCCCCCTGGACTGGTATCAAAAGAGACCCAGTACTTC | CASSLDPPGLVSKETQYF
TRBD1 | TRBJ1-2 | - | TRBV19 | TGTGCCAGTAGTTCCTGGGACAGGGGGCATTATGGCTACACCTTC | CASSSWDRGHYGYTF
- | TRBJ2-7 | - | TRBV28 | TGTGCCAGCAGTTCTACCCCGACACTTAAGCAGTACTTC | CASSSTPTLKQYF
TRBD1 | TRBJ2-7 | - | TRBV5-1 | TGCGCCAGCAAAAGGACAGGGCAGTACGAGCAGTACTTC | CASKRTGQYEQYF
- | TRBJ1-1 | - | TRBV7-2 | TGTGCCAGCGGTCTGCAAGGCAGGGGCACTGAAGCTTTCTTT | CASGLQGRGTEAFF
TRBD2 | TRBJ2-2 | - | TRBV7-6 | TGTGCCAGCAGCTCCGCGGTAGCGGGCGCCGGGGAGCTGTTTTTT | CASSSAVAGAGELFF
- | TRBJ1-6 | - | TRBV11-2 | TGTGCCAGCAGCTTACGGGAGAATTCACCCCTCCACTTT | CASSLRENSPLHF
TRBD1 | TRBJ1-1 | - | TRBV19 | TGTGCCAGTAGTCCCGGACAGGGGGTTATGAACACTGAAGCTTTCTTT | CASSPGQGVMNTEAFF
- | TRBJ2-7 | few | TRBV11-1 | TGTGCCAGCAGCTTCGGGGTGAGGACAGACCAGTACTTC | CASSFGVRTDQYF
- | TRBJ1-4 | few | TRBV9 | TGTGCCAGCAGCGTAGATATTCATGAAAAACTGTTTTTT | CASSVDIHEKLFF
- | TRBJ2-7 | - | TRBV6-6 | TGTGCCAGCAGTTGGAGGGAGATCTACGAGCAGTACTTC | CASSWREIYEQYF
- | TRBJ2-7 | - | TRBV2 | TGTGCCAGCAGGGGGGAAGGGACATACGAGCAGTACTTC | CASRGEGTYEQYF
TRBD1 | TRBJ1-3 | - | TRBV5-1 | TGCGCCAGCAGCATCACAGGGGGTTACTCTGGAAACACCATATATTTT | CASSITGGYSGNTIYF
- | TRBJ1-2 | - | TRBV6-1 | TGTGCCAGCAGTGAATCAGGGTTTTATTATGGCTACACCTTC | CASSESGFYYGYTF
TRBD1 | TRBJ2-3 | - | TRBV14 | TGTGCCAGCAGCCAAGTTGGTCCGGGACAGGGGCCAGATACGCAGTATTTT | CASSQVGPGQGPDTQYF
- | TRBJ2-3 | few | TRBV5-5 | TGTGCCAGCAGCTTGGCTCCAACTAGCACAGATACGCAGTATTTT | CASSLAPTSTDTQYF
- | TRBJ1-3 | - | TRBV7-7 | TGTGCTAGCAGCTTAGGGGGGCCTGGAAACACCATATATTTT | CASSLGGPGNTIYF
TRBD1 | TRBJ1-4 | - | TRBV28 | TGTGCCAGCAGTTTATCAGGGGACAGTAATGAAAAACTGTTTTTT | CASSLSGDSNEKLFF
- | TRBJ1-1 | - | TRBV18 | TGTGCCAGCTCACTTTCAGGGGCTCAGGGGCACACTGAAGCTTTCTTT | CASSLSGAQGHTEAFF
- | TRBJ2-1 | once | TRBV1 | TGCACCAGCAGTCACACGCAGGGGTGGCCCTACAATGAGCAGTTCTTC | CTSSHTQGWPYNEQFF
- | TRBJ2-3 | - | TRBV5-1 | TGCGCCAGCAGCGTACAGGGTTGGGTCACAGATACGCAGTATTTT | CASSVQGWVTDTQYF
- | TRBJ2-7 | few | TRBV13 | TGTGCCAGCAGCCCCTCGGCAGGGTTCTACGAGCAGTACTTC | CASSPSAGFYEQYF
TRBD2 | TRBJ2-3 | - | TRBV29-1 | TGCAGCGTGTCCGGGGTAGCGGGAGTGGCAGATACGCAGTATTTT | CSVSGVAGVADTQYF
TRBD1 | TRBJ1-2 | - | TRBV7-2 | TGTGCCAGCAGCTATGGGACAGGGGGAGGCTACACCTTC | CASSYGTGGGYTF
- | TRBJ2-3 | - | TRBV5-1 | TGCGCCAGCAGCCACGAATCGGGAGATACGCAGTATTTT | CASSHESGDTQYF
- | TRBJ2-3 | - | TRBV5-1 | TGCGCCAGCAGCTTGGAACCCGGACTAAGCACAGATACGCAGTATTTT | CASSLEPGLSTDTQYF
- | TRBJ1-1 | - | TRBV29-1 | TGCAGCGTTGAGTGGGTCCCGCGGTCGAACACTGAAGCTTTCTTT | CSVEWVPRSNTEAFF
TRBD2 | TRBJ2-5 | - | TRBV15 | TGTGCCACCAGCCCAGCGGGGGGAACTCCGGAGGAGACCCAGTACTTC | CATSPAGGTPEETQYF
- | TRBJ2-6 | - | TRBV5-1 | TGCGCCAGCAGCCTCCACCTGCCCTTTCCGACTGGGGCCAACGGCCTGACTTTC | CASSLHLPFPTGANGLTF
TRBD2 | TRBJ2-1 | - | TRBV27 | TGTGCCAGCAGTCCTAGCGGGAGGGGCTACAATGAGCAGTTCTTC | CASSPSGRGYNEQFF
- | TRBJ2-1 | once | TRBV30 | TGTGCCTGGTCCGGCCGAGGCAGGGATAGAGATGAGCAGTTCTTC | CAWSGRGRDRDEQFF
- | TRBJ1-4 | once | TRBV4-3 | TGCGCCAGCAGCCAAGATTTCGGGGTATACGGGTTAAGAGAAAAACTGTTTTTT | CASSQDFGVYGLREKLFF
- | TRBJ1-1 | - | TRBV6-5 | TGTGCCAGCAGGTCAGAGGGTACTGAAGCTTTCTTT | CASRSEGTEAFF
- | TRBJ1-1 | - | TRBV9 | TGTGCCAGCAGCGCTCAACTGAACGGGGGCACTGAAGCTTTCTTT | CASSAQLNGGTEAFF
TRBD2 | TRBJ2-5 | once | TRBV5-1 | TGCGCCAGCAGCTTGGGCGCGGGAGGGAGGCTCCAAGAGACCCAGTACTTC | CASSLGAGGRLQETQYF
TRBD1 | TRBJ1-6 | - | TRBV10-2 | TGCGCCAGCAGCGGACAGGGTTTTGATTCACCCCTCCACTTT | CASSGQGFDSPLHF
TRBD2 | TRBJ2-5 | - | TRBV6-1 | TGTGCCAGCAGTGAAGTGCGAGGACTAGCGAAGAAGACCCAGTACTTC | CASSEVRGLAKKTQYF
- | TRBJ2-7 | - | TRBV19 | TGTGCCAGTAGTATCATGGGGGGCGAGCAGTACTTC | CASSIMGGEQYF
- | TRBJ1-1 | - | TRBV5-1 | TGCGCCAGCAGCTTGTACACAGGGCCCTACACTGAAGCTTTCTTT | CASSLYTGPYTEAFF
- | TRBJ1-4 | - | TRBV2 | TGTGCCAGCGGGTTAGAGGGAGCGAATGAAAAACTGTTTTTT | CASGLEGANEKLFF
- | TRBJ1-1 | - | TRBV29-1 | TGCAGCGTTTCAACATTGGCTGAAGCTTTCTTT | CSVSTLAEAFF
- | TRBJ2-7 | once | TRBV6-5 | TGTGCCAGCAGTTACTCGACAGGTCCGACCTACGAGCAGTACTTC | CASSYSTGPTYEQYF
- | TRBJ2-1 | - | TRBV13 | TGTGCCAGCAGCTTAGGTATCACTAGTAATGAGCAGTTCTTC | CASSLGITSNEQFF
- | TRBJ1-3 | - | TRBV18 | TGTGCCAGCTCACCAGCAGGCCGTCGCTCTGGAAACACCATATATTTT | CASSPAGRRSGNTIYF
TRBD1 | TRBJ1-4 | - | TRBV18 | TGTGCCAGCTCACCCCCGGACAGGGCCGGAAAACTGTTTTTT | CASSPPDRAGKLFF
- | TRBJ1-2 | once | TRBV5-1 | TGCGCCAGCAGCTTGGAGTCCGGGGTTAACTATGGCTACACCTTC | CASSLESGVNYGYTF
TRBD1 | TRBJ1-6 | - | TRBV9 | TGTGCCAGCAGCGTAGGACAGGGGAGAACCTATAATTCACCCCTCCACTTT | CASSVGQGRTYNSPLHF
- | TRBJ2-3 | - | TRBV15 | TGTGCCACCAGCAGCGCCCCGGGACACCTCACAGATACGCAGTATTTT | CATSSAPGHLTDTQYF
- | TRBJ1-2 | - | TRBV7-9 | TGTGCCAGCAGCCCCAAGGTGCGGGGGGACTATGGCTACACCTTC | CASSPKVRGDYGYTF